The T cell receptor beta chain under discussion was sequenced for a study of radiation and T cells in renal cell carcinoma. Study conclusions and caveats: In blood, top tumor clones expanded by 2 weeks, shrinking by 4.

Time point denoted: blood 2 weeks post-SBRT. Treatment: 15 Gy SBRT to primary tumor, nephrectomy 4 weeks later. A word on this clone: What it binds is not known.

Sequencing used immunoSEQ multiplex PCR; TCRdb keeps in-frame clones, though not all of them. This sample has about 150,000 clones, with about 91% found just once. The trim removed 5 bases at V and 2 bases at J, leaving 8 bases unmatched. Germline CDR1 and CDR2: SGHVS and FQNEAQ. CDR3 length: 15 residues. The sequence was obtained from a woman in her forties or fifties with renal cell carcinoma. The J gene is TRBJ2-5, the V gene TRBV7-8, with 7 positions matching TRBD2. This specimen was blood, taken from a patient whose treatment included radiotherapy and nephrectomy. CDR3 sequence reads: CASSRGRVGQETQYF. The CDR3 bases are TGTGCCAGCAGCCGAGGGAGGGTGGGGCAAGAGACCCAGTACTTC.